This TCR beta chain came from a study of beta chain features in type 1 diabetes. The V gene's germline CDR1 is MNHEY and CDR2 SVGAGI. The CDR3 spans 16 residues. The trim removed 6 bases at V and 1 base at J, leaving 6 bases unmatched. As every portion of the isolated RNA was reverse transcribed, the sequencing read expressed TCRB transcripts. Clones were read by immunoSEQ multiplex PCR, and TCRdb kept only the in-frame ones, dropping some. The sample holds hundreds of thousands of clones, 17% seen once. The rearrangement links TRBV6-5 to TRBJ2-1; 10 nucleotides match TRBD2. What was sequenced was naive CD4+ T cells from blood. This clonotype originated in a woman younger than 30 in good health. CDR3 DNA sequence: TGTGCCAGCAGCTACCTAGCGGGGGCTTCCTACAATGAGCAGTTCTTC. Translating it yields CASSYLAGASYNEQFF.